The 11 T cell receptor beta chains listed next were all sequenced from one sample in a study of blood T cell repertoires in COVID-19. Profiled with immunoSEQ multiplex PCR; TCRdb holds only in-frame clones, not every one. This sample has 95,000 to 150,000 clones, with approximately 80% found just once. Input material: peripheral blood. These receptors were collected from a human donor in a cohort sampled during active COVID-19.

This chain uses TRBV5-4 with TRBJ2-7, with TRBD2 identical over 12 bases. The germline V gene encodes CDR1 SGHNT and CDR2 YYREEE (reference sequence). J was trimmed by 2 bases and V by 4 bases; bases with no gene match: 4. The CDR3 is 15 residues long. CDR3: CASSPTSGGPYEQYF. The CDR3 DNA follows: TGTGCCAGCAGCCCGACTAGCGGGGGCCCCTACGAGCAGTACTTC.

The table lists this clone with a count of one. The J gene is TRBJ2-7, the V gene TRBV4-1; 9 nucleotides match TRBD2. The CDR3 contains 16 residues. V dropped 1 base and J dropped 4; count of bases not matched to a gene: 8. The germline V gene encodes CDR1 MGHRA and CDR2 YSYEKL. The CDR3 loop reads CASSQGEAGGFYEQYF. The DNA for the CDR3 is TGCGCCAGCAGCCAAGGGGAAGCGGGGGGATTTTACGAGCAGTACTTC.

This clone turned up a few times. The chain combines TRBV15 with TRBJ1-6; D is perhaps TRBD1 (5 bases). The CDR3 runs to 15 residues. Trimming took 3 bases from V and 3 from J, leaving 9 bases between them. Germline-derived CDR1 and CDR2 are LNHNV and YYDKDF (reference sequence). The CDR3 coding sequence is TGTGCCACCAGCAGCAGGGTTGGCTATAATTCACCCCTCCACTTT. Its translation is CATSSRVGYNSPLHF.

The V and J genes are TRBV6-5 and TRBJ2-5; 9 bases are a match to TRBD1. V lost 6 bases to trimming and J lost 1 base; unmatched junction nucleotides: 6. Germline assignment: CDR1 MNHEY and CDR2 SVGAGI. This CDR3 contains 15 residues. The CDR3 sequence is CASSQGQGLQETQYF. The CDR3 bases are TGTGCCAGCAGCCAGGGACAGGGACTCCAAGAGACCCAGTACTTC.

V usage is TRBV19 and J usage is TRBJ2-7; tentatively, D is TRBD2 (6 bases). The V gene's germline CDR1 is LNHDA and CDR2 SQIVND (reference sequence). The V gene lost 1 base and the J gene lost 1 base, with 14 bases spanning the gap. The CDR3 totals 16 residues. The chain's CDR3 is CASSIGPGEGSYEQYF. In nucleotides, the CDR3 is TGTGCCAGTAGTATAGGACCGGGAGAGGGATCCTACGAGCAGTACTTC.

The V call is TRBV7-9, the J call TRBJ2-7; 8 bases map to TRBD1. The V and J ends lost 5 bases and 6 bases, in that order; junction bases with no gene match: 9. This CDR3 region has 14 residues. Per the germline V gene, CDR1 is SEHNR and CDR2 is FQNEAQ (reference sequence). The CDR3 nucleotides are TGTGCCAGCAGCGAAAGGACAGGGATCGCCGAGCAGTACTTC. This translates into CASSERTGIAEQYF.

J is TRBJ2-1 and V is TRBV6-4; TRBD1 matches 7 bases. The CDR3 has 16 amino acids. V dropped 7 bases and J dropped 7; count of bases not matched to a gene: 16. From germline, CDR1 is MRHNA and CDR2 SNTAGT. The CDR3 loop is CASTASNEGAGNEQFF. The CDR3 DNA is TGTGCCAGCACCGCCTCGAACGAGGGGGCTGGGAATGAGCAGTTCTTC.

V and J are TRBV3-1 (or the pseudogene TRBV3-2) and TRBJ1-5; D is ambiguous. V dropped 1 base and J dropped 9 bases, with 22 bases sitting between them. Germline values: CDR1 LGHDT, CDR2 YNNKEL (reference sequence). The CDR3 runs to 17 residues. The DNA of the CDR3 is TGTGCCAGCAGCCAAGGTAGTGGAGCTGGTTCCTCCTGGCCCCAGCATTTT. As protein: CASSQGSGAGSSWPQHF.

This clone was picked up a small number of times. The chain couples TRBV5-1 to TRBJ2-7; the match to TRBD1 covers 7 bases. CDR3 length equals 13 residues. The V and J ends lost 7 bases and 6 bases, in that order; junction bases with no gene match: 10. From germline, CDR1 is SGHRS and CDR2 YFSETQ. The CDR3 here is CASRTQGMGEQYF. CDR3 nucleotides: TGCGCCAGCCGAACACAGGGGATGGGCGAGCAGTACTTC.

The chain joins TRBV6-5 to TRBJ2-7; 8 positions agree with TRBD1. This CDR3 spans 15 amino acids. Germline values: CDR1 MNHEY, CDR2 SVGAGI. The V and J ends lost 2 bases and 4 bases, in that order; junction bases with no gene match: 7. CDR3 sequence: CASSYTGTGFYEQYF. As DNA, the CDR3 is TGTGCCAGCAGTTACACCGGGACAGGTTTTTACGAGCAGTACTTC.

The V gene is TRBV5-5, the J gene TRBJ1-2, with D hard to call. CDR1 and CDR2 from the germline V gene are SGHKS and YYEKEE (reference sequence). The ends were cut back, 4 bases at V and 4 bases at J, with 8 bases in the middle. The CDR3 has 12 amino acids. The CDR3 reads CASSTRSYGYTF. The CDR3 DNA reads TGTGCCAGCAGCACCCGTAGCTATGGCTACACCTTC.